These 8 T cell receptor beta chains share one sample of origin, sequenced in a study of chemoradiotherapy in HPV16-positive cancers. Using immunoSEQ multiplex PCR, the repertoire was profiled, and TCRdb retains in-frame clones only, with some absent. The sample has about 880 clones; 25% to 35% are singletons. The specimen was taken from a patient who underwent chemoradiotherapy. The receptor set was obtained from a human donor with HPV-associated anogenital cancer.

This clone was seen only a few times. At one boundary the junction diverges from the germline segment, which might be a read error. The chain uses TRBV7-7 and TRBJ2-3; no reliable D call. The CDR3 has 13 amino acids. The germline gives CDR1 SSHAT, CDR2 FNYEAQ (reference sequence). CDR3 sequence: CASSFNPGDTQYF. The CDR3 DNA reads TGTGCTAGCAGCTTTAACCCTGGGGATACGCAGTATTTT.

This clone was found a few times. CDR3 sequence (DNA): TGTGCCAGCAGTTTACGGGGGGCCGGGGTAGACAATCAGCCCCAGCATTTT. It translates to CASSLRGAGVDNQPQHF. The J gene is TRBJ1-5, the V gene TRBV27; D possibly corresponds to TRBD1 (6 bases). The CDR3 has 17 residues. CDR1 and CDR2 (germline): MNHEY, SMNVEV (reference sequence). The V end was cut by 2 bases, the J end by 3 bases, with 17 bases between.

The V gene is TRBV9, the J gene TRBJ2-3; D is perhaps TRBD2 (5 bases). The CDR3 is 17 residues long. Trimming cost V 6 bases and J 0 bases, with 20 bases left between them. Germline CDR1 is SGDLS and CDR2 is YYNGEE. As DNA, the CDR3 is TGTGCCAGCAAGGGCCCCTCTCACGGGGAGAGCACAGATACGCAGTATTTT. The encoded protein is CASKGPSHGESTDTQYF.

This clone was detected only a few times. V usage is TRBV11-2 and J usage is TRBJ2-1; D possibly matches TRBD1 or TRBD2 (5 bases each). The V end was cut by 5 bases, the J end by 4 bases, with 12 bases between. Germline-derived CDR1 and CDR2 are SGHAT and FQNNGV. This CDR3 comprises 14 residues. In DNA, the CDR3 is TGTGCCAGCAGCCAGTCCGGGGCGTACAATGAGCAGTTCTTC. Translating gives CASSQSGAYNEQFF.

The J gene is TRBJ2-2, the V gene TRBV5-1; D tentatively fits TRBD1 or TRBD2 (5 bases each). The CDR3 is 15 residues long. Germline assignment: CDR1 SGHRS and CDR2 YFSETQ. V was clipped by 0 bases and J by 6 bases, with 12 bases between them. Written as DNA, the CDR3 is TGCGCCAGCAGCTTGGGACTGGGGGTGGCCGGGGAGCTGTTTTTT. Translation: CASSLGLGVAGELFF.

The rearrangement links TRBV2 to TRBJ2-2; D unresolved. The CDR3 runs 14 residues. Per germline, CDR1 SNHLY and CDR2 FYNNEI. The V end lost 6 bases, the J end lost 2 bases, and 10 bases lay between the germline ends. CDR3 sequence (DNA): TGTGCCAGCAGCGGAAGTAGAAACACCGGGGAGCTGTTTTTT. Its protein is CASSGSRNTGELFF.

V usage is TRBV27 and J usage is TRBJ1-2, with D possibly TRBD1 on 5 matching bases. CDR3 size: 14 residues. The V end lost 7 bases, the J end lost 2 bases, and 14 bases lay between the germline ends. Germline lookup yields CDR1 MNHEY and CDR2 SMNVEV (reference sequence). CDR3 amino acids: CASKAGGGNYGYTF. Written as DNA, the CDR3 is TGTGCCAGCAAGGCAGGTGGGGGGAACTATGGCTACACCTTC.

The chain employs TRBV6-6 and TRBJ2-7, with D tentatively TRBD1 (5 bases). Germline V gene data show CDR1 as MNHNY and CDR2 as SVGAGI (reference sequence). The CDR3 loop spans 14 amino acids. Trimming cost V 6 bases and J 2 bases, with 14 bases left between them. Here the CDR3 DNA reads TGTGCCAGCAGCAAGGGGCAGGGAACCTACGAGCAGTACTTC. It yields the protein CASSKGQGTYEQYF.